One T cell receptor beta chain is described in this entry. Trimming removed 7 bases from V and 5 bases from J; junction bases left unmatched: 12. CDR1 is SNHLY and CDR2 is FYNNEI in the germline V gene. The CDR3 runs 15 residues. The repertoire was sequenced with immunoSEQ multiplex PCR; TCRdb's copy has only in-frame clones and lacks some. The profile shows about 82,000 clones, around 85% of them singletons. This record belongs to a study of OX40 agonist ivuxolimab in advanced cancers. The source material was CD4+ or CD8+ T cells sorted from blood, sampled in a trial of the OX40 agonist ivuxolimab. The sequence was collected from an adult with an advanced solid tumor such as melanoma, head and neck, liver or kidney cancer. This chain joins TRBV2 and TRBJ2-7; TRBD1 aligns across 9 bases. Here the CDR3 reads CASTGETGGMNEQYF. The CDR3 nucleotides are TGTGCCAGCACCGGCGAAACAGGGGGCATGAACGAGCAGTACTTC.